The entry below gives a single T cell receptor beta chain sequence along with its context. The germline gives CDR1 MNHNS, CDR2 SASEGT. Trimming left V 3 bases short and J 7 bases short, with 9 bases between. The length of the CDR3 is 12 residues. Healthy Caucasians were all of the donors. This specimen comes from a study of identical twins. MiXCR, applied by TCRdb to the 5' RACE reads, yields one record per CDR3 protein. The table includes hundreds of thousands of distinct CDR3 sequences, about 7% detected once. The same data also went into a second study, on yellow fever vaccine responses in identical twins.

This sequence joins TRBV6-1 and TRBJ2-5; D gene ambiguous. The sequence was obtained from a woman aged 18-30 years in good health. Sequencing input: memory (CD45RO+) T cells sorted from blood. For the CDR3, the DNA is TGTGCCAGCAGTGATTACCTTGGGACCCAGTACTTC. Amino acids: CASSDYLGTQYF.